The entry that follows covers one T cell receptor (beta chain) sequence. Its antigen is unknown. Per germline, CDR1 SGHTA and CDR2 FQGNSA. This CDR3 comprises 14 residues. Trimming shortened V by 0 bases and J by 4 bases, and 9 bases separated the two germline ends. This sample was included in a study of T cells after yellow fever vaccination. Study-wide results and caveats: There was a possibility that FACS-sorted repertoires contained abundant clonotypes contaminating from the bulk population. Subsequent booster samples again held most clones from primary vaccination (approximately 95% CD4, 85% to 90% CD8). Shared CD4/CD8 clonotypes were a small share, likely from convergent recombination.

Universal primer sites and UMIs were introduced during 5'RACE template-switching synthesis of TCR cDNA. TCRdb called the 5' RACE reads again in MiXCR, with one record for every CDR3 protein. The sample lists hundreds of thousands of distinct CDR3 sequences, approximately 13% occurring once. This sample comprised PBMCs, obtained on the day of the yellow fever booster vaccination. The clonotype was recovered from a man aged 25-45 years who received the YFV17D yellow fever vaccine. The chain joins TRBV7-2 to TRBJ1-2; D perhaps matches TRBD1 (6 bases). The CDR3 is CASSLATGSYGYTF. The DNA of the CDR3 is TGTGCCAGCAGCTTAGCTACAGGGAGCTATGGCTACACCTTC. The entire variable domain, with the rest obtained from reference TRBV7-2 and TRBJ1-2, is as follows: GAGVSQSPSNKVTEKGKDVELRCDPISGHTALYWYRQSLGQGLEFLIYFQGNSAPDKSGLPSDRFSAERTGGSVSTLTIQRTQQEDSAVYLCASSLATGSYGYTFGSGTRLTVV.